This T cell receptor (beta chain) comes out of a study of T cell repertoires in cytomegalovirus infection. Study findings and constraints: There were carriers of CMV plus the relevant HLA, and cumulative public TCR beta family frequency identified them. HLA-C-restricted CMV-specific TCR beta clonotypes prevailed in the ex vivo response.

TCRdb fed the reads into MiXCR, producing one record per CDR3 protein. The data hold 150,000 to 190,000 distinct CDR3 sequences, with about 20% observed a single time. This CDR3 region has 12 residues. CDR1 is DFQATT and CDR2 is SNEGSKA in the germline V gene (reference sequence). Trimming shortened V by 0 bases and J by 8 bases, and 8 bases separated the two germline ends. Of note for this clonotype: Its antigen is unidentified.

J is TRBJ2-1 and V is TRBV20-1; D might be TRBD2 (5 bases). Sequenced sample: PBMCs. The source is a human donor in good health (CMV status not recorded). Some clones in this sample may be carry-over from other donors' samples. CDR3 residues: CSAREDSDEQFF. CDR3 DNA sequence: TGCAGTGCTAGAGAGGACTCGGATGAGCAGTTCTTC.